The source of this T cell receptor (beta chain) is a study of T cell changes during pregnancy in multiple sclerosis. The repertoire was sequenced with immunoSEQ multiplex PCR; TCRdb's copy has only in-frame clones and lacks some. The sample gives 60,000 to 70,000 clones, roughly 90% of which show up once; roughly 3% is in the top ten. This clone was counted only a few times. The sample holds other DNA sequences that translate to the same CDR3. The CDR3 runs to 13 residues. V shed 3 bases, J shed 3 bases, and the junction held 0 bases outside the gene matches. Germline V gene lookup returns CDR1 KGHSH and CDR2 LQKENI.

The sample in question was peripheral blood, obtained in the second trimester of pregnancy. This clonotype was obtained from a female donor in good health, enrolled as a control in a pregnancy study. V gene TRBV18 combines with J gene TRBJ2-5, with 8 positions matching TRBD1. DNA for the CDR3: TGTGCCAGCTCACCGGACAGGGAAGAGACCCAGTACTTC. This gives the protein CASSPDREETQYF.